The 20 T cell receptor beta chains presented below share a single source sample, sequenced in a study of beta chain features in type 1 diabetes. The isolated RNA, all of it, was reverse transcribed, so expressed TCRB transcripts were what got sequenced. Libraries were prepared by immunoSEQ multiplex PCR; TCRdb keeps only in-frame clonotypes and omits some of them. The sample includes about 360,000 clones, around 13% seen only once; the top ten take about 0.018%. The sample consisted of naive CD4+ T cells from blood. These receptors were collected from a man younger than 30 in good health.

The sample holds a few counts of this clone. This chain joins TRBV28 and TRBJ2-7, with 9 bases fitting TRBD1. Trimming took 5 bases from V and 3 from J; bases not matched to a gene: 8. CDR1 is MDHEN and CDR2 is SYDVKM in the germline V gene. The CDR3 runs to 15 residues. CDR3 DNA: TGTGCCAGCAGTATTACCGGGACAGGGATCTACGAGCAGTACTTC. Translated, it gives CASSITGTGIYEQYF. Together with reference TRBV28 and TRBJ2-7, the CDR3 gives the full variable domain: DVKVTQSSRYLVKRTGEKVFLECVQDMDHENMFWYRQDPGLGLRLIYFSYDVKMKEKGDIPEGYSVSREKKERFSLILESASTNQTSMYLCASSITGTGIYEQYFGPGTRLTVT.

This clone was recorded a few times. This chain connects TRBV27 to TRBJ2-7, with TRBD1 identical over 9 bases. CDR3 size: 13 residues. In germline, CDR1 is MNHEY, CDR2 SMNVEV (reference sequence). Trimming removed 5 bases from V and 5 bases from J; junction bases left unmatched: 4. The CDR3 DNA reads TGTGCCAGCAGTGCCTGGACAGGGGACGAGCAGTACTTC. This sequence encodes CASSAWTGDEQYF.

This clone was counted a few times. The chain carries TRBV7-2 and TRBJ2-7; weak D call: TRBD1 (5 bases). The CDR3 extends over 16 amino acids. The V gene's germline CDR1 is SGHTA and CDR2 FQGNSA. V dropped 5 bases and J dropped 0 bases, with 17 bases sitting between them. CDR3: CASSAEVGLVSYEQYF. The CDR3 DNA reads as TGTGCCAGCAGCGCAGAGGTGGGGCTAGTCTCCTACGAGCAGTACTTC.

This chain joins TRBV29-1 and TRBJ2-5; D is undetermined. CDR1 and CDR2 from the germline V gene are SQVTM and ANQGSEA. This CDR3 is 12 amino acids long. V dropped 6 bases and J dropped 5 bases, with 13 bases sitting between them. This chain's CDR3 is CSVGTPMETQYF. As DNA, the CDR3 is TGCAGCGTGGGCACCCCAATGGAGACCCAGTACTTC.

This clone was picked up a small number of times. The chain couples TRBV27 to TRBJ1-5, with 11 nucleotides matching TRBD1. The length of the CDR3 is 16 residues. In germline, CDR1 is MNHEY, CDR2 SMNVEV (reference sequence). The ends lost 7 bases at V and 0 bases at J; junction bases unmatched: 5. CDR3 DNA sequence: TGTGCCAGCATGGACAGGGGGCTATATAGCAATCAGCCCCAGCATTTT. Translated, it gives CASMDRGLYSNQPQHF.

This clone was counted a few times. The V gene is TRBV13, the J gene TRBJ2-1, with 9 bases lining up with TRBD1. CDR1 is PRHDT and CDR2 is FYEKMQ in the germline V gene (reference sequence). The CDR3 is 20 residues long. Trimming took 4 bases from V and 2 from J; bases not matched to a gene: 18. As DNA, the CDR3 is TGTGCCAGCAGCTCTATGGGCCTCAACCGGGACAGGGCCCCCTACAATGAGCAGTTCTTC. It is translated as CASSSMGLNRDRAPYNEQFF. The full variable domain, in which reference TRBV13 and TRBJ2-1 provide the parts outside the CDR3, is AAGVIQSPRHLIKEKRETATLKCYPIPRHDTVYWYQQGPGQDPQFLISFYEKMQSDKGSIPDRFSAQQFSDYHSELNMSSLELGDSALYFCASSSMGLNRDRAPYNEQFFGPGTRLTVL.

This chain joins TRBV6-6 and TRBJ1-6; a weak D match, TRBD1 (6 bases). From germline, CDR1 is MNHNY and CDR2 SVGAGI (reference sequence). The CDR3 has 14 amino acids. The germline V and J ends were trimmed by 2 bases and 7 bases, with 9 bases remaining between them. The chain's CDR3 is CASSYRDTNSPLHF. In DNA, the CDR3 is TGTGCCAGCAGTTACAGGGACACCAATTCACCCCTCCACTTT.

Only a few counts were recorded for this clone. This rearrangement joins TRBV11-2 to TRBJ2-2; TRBD2 matches at 9 bases. CDR3 length equals 16 residues. Germline V lookup: CDR1 SGHAT, CDR2 FQNNGV. V gave up 2 bases and J gave up 5 bases; unmatched junction bases: 6. The CDR3 here is CASSLISGSGTGELFF. CDR3 bases: TGTGCCAGCAGCTTAATTAGCGGGAGTGGTACCGGGGAGCTGTTTTTT.

The rearrangement uses TRBV28 and TRBJ1-3; D ambiguous. The germline V gene encodes CDR1 MDHEN and CDR2 SYDVKM. With 3 bases removed from V and 0 bases from J, the gap between germline ends came to 15 bases. There are 17 residues in the CDR3. The DNA of the CDR3 is TGTGCCAGCAGTTTCTTTGTCTTCCGGAGCTCTGGAAACACCATATATTTT. Protein product: CASSFFVFRSSGNTIYF.

The V and J genes are TRBV30 and TRBJ2-7; weak D call: TRBD1 (6 bases). This CDR3 spans 14 amino acids. Germline CDR1 is GTSNPN and CDR2 is SVGIG (reference sequence). V lost 0 bases and J 4 bases, leaving 13 bases between the germline ends. In DNA form, the CDR3 reads TGTGCCTGGAGTGTAGGGCAGGGGCAGTACGAGCAGTACTTC. It codes for CAWSVGQGQYEQYF.

This rearrangement joins TRBV9 to TRBJ2-7, with TRBD2 matching 8 bases. The germline gives CDR1 SGDLS, CDR2 YYNGEE. V trimming: 4 bases; J trimming: 0 bases; junction bases outside the gene matches: 9. The CDR3 totals 16 residues. The CDR3 bases are TGTGCCAGCAGCCCCCGGACTAGCTTTAGCTCCTACGAGCAGTACTTC. It specifies CASSPRTSFSSYEQYF.

This chain connects TRBV9 to TRBJ2-3; the match to TRBD2 covers 12 bases. Germline CDR1 SGDLS, CDR2 YYNGEE. J lost 0 bases, V lost 2 bases, and 4 bases had no gene match. The CDR3 covers 17 residues. CDR3 sequence: CASSVTSGGLSTDTQYF. The DNA for the CDR3 is TGTGCCAGCAGCGTGACTAGCGGGGGCCTTAGCACAGATACGCAGTATTTT.

The J gene is TRBJ1-1, the V gene TRBV29-1; unclear D gene. This CDR3 is 13 amino acids long. In germline, CDR1 is SQVTM, CDR2 ANQGSEA. Trimming left V 4 bases short and J 1 base short, with 10 bases between. The CDR3 loop is CSVGQEANTEAFF. CDR3 in DNA: TGCAGCGTTGGTCAGGAGGCGAACACTGAAGCTTTCTTT.

This clone was seen a handful of times. This chain connects TRBV5-5 to TRBJ2-5, with TRBD1 matching 8 bases. CDR3 length: 16 residues. The V segment lost 0 bases and the J segment 2 bases; nucleotides outside the gene matches: 6. From germline, CDR1 is SGHKS and CDR2 YYEKEE (reference sequence). The CDR3 bases are TGTGCCAGCAGCTTGGTGGGACAGGTCAGACAAGAGACCCAGTACTTC. It yields the protein CASSLVGQVRQETQYF.

The chain couples TRBV2 to TRBJ1-1; D gene ambiguous. The germline V gene encodes CDR1 SNHLY and CDR2 FYNNEI. The CDR3 covers 13 residues. Trimming pared 7 bases from V and 7 bases from J, leaving 16 bases between. The CDR3 region is CASTQGRSSEAFF. CDR3 bases: TGTGCCAGCACCCAAGGGAGGAGTAGTGAAGCTTTCTTT.

This clone was detected only a few times. Different DNA sequences within this sample yield the same CDR3. This rearrangement joins TRBV7-9 to TRBJ2-7; D might be TRBD2 (5 bases). The CDR3 is 13 residues long. The germline V and J ends were trimmed by 0 bases and 3 bases, with 6 bases remaining between them. Germline CDR1 and CDR2: SEHNR and FQNEAQ (reference sequence). In DNA form, the CDR3 reads TGTGCCAGCAGCTTAGCTGGAGGCTACGAGCAGTACTTC. Translating it yields CASSLAGGYEQYF.

This clone occurred a few times. V is TRBV5-1 and J is TRBJ1-2; D gene unclear. Deletions cut 0 bases from V and 8 bases from J, with 11 bases between. The CDR3 consists of 13 residues. From germline, CDR1 is SGHRS and CDR2 YFSETQ. The CDR3 DNA is TGCGCCAGCAGCTTGGGACTCACCGGCGGCTACACCTTC. Protein product: CASSLGLTGGYTF.

V usage is TRBV5-6 and J usage is TRBJ2-6, with D unresolved. Trimming took 4 bases from V and 5 from J, leaving 10 bases between them. Germline V gene sequence: CDR1 SGHDT, CDR2 YYEEEE. The CDR3 has 14 amino acids. CDR3 amino acids: CASSLYARANVLTF. The CDR3 nucleotides are TGTGCCAGCAGCCTCTACGCGCGGGCCAACGTCCTGACTTTC. The whole variable domain, filled in from reference TRBV5-6 and TRBJ2-6, reads DAGVTQSPTHLIKTRGQQVTLRCSPKSGHDTVSWYQQALGQGPQFIFQYYEEEERQRGNFPDRFSGHQFPNYSSELNVNALLLGDSALYLCASSLYARANVLTFGAGSRLTVL.

This clone showed up just a few times. The J gene is TRBJ2-1, the V gene TRBV7-2; 14 bases map to TRBD2. The CDR3 spans 17 residues. V lost 5 bases to trimming and J lost 8 bases; unmatched junction nucleotides: 11. Germline V lookup: CDR1 SGHTA, CDR2 FQGNSA. The CDR3, as DNA: TGTGCCAGCAGCATCACGACTAGCGGGAGGGCCTGGGATGAGCAGTTCTTC. Translating it yields CASSITTSGRAWDEQFF.

CDR3 bases: TGTGCCAGCAGTAAAGACAGAGAAACAGAGCAGTACTTC. Protein sequence: CASSKDRETEQYF. The chain combines TRBV7-3 with TRBJ2-7, with a weak D call TRBD1 (5 bases). From germline, CDR1 is SGHTA and CDR2 FQGTGA. The CDR3 loop spans 13 amino acids. Trimming removed 6 bases at V and 7 bases at J, with 16 bases between.